Listed here are 20 T cell receptor beta chains from one sample, sequenced in a study of cytomegalovirus exposure and HLA in healthy donors. PCR amplification relied on 60 Vbeta primers (plus 13 Jbeta primers). Some clones are missing from TCRdb's copy, which holds only in-frame ones; the method was immunoSEQ multiplex PCR. The sample lists 110,000 to 150,000 clones, about 85% occurring once. The sample was PBMCs. These receptors all stem from a boy aged 2 to 10 in good health and CMV-seronegative.

This sequence joins TRBV18 and TRBJ2-7; D call uncertain. V gave up 0 bases and J gave up 0 bases, with 9 bases separating them. The CDR3 is made up of 15 amino acids. The germline gives CDR1 KGHSH, CDR2 LQKENI. The CDR3 spells CASSPPVPSSYEQYF. DNA of the CDR3: TGTGCCAGCTCACCACCGGTTCCGAGCTCCTACGAGCAGTACTTC.

In this sample, this clone turned up once. The V and J genes are TRBV5-1 and TRBJ2-5; the D gene is possibly TRBD1 (6 bases). The J call may be mistaken, given a closer DNA end match to TRBJ2-7. The length of the CDR3 is 14 residues. The germline V gene has CDR1 SGHRS and CDR2 YFSETQ. CDR3: CASSLTGSSYEQYF. CDR3 DNA: TGCGCCAGCAGCTTGACAGGGAGCTCCTACGAGCAGTACTTC.

J is TRBJ2-5 and V is TRBV7-7, with TRBD1 matching 8 bases. The CDR3 consists of 16 residues. The germline V gene has CDR1 SSHAT and CDR2 FNYEAQ (reference sequence). V shed 1 base, J shed 5 bases, and the junction held 9 bases outside the gene matches. CDR3 bases: TGTGCCAGCAGCTTAGGGGGACAGGTCGAGGCGGAGACCCAGTACTTC. Residues: CASSLGGQVEAETQYF.

The rearrangement uses TRBV7-7 and TRBJ2-1; the D gene is possibly TRBD2 (6 bases). Per germline, CDR1 SSHAT and CDR2 FNYEAQ (reference sequence). The CDR3 totals 15 residues. Between the trimmed V and J ends, which lost 2 bases and 3 bases, there was a span of 11 bases. The CDR3 reads CASSLSGGNYNEQFF. The DNA of the CDR3 is TGTGCCAGCAGCTTAAGTGGCGGGAACTACAATGAGCAGTTCTTC. Full variable domain (outside the CDR3, taken from reference TRBV7-7 and TRBJ2-1): GAGVSQSPRYKVTKRGQDVTLRCDPISSHATLYWYQQALGQGPEFLTYFNYEAQPDKSGLPSDRFSAERPEGSISTLTIQRTEQRDSAMYRCASSLSGGNYNEQFFGPGTRLTVL.

CDR3 region: CASSLYELSGRRLQTQYF. CDR3 coding DNA: TGTGCCAGCAGTTTATATGAGCTGAGCGGGAGGAGGCTCCAGACCCAGTACTTC. The chain employs TRBV2 and TRBJ2-5, with 9 bases identical to TRBD2. The CDR3 has 18 amino acids. The V segment lost 5 bases and the J segment 6 bases; nucleotides outside the gene matches: 19. CDR1 is SNHLY, CDR2 FYNNEI, per germline.

This chain joins TRBV7-9 and TRBJ1-6; D perhaps matches TRBD1 (5 bases). The germline V gene encodes CDR1 SEHNR and CDR2 FQNEAQ (reference sequence). The CDR3 consists of 16 residues. The germline V and J ends were trimmed by 1 base and 10 bases, with 17 bases remaining between them. DNA for the CDR3: TGTGCCAGCAGCTTAGAGGTGGGGGGAGCGGGATCACCCCTCCACTTT. This translates into CASSLEVGGAGSPLHF.

V gene TRBV7-2 combines with J gene TRBJ2-7; TRBD2 might be the D (6 bases). Germline V gene data show CDR1 as SGHTA and CDR2 as FQGNSA. V gave up 1 base and J gave up 4 bases, with 14 bases separating them. The CDR3 has 15 residues. CDR3: CASSLGRGIRYEQYF. In nucleotides, the CDR3 is TGTGCCAGCAGCTTAGGGCGCGGGATAAGATACGAGCAGTACTTC.

The gene calls are TRBV5-4 and TRBJ2-6; D unclear. CDR3 length: 14 amino acids. Trimming took 0 bases from V and 3 from J, leaving 4 bases between them. Germline V gene lookup returns CDR1 SGHNT and CDR2 YYREEE (reference sequence). For the CDR3, the DNA is TGTGCCAGCAGCTTGGCTCGTGGGGCCAACGTCCTGACTTTC. This sequence encodes CASSLARGANVLTF.

J is TRBJ1-5 and V is TRBV7-6, with D maybe TRBD1 (5 bases). Germline V CDR1 and CDR2: SGHVS, FNYEAQ. Trimming stripped 2 bases from V and 7 bases from J, with 12 bases between. This CDR3 contains 14 residues. The CDR3 nucleotides are TGTGCCAGCAGCTTACTCCAGGGAGGCCAGCCCCAGCATTTT. Translation gives CASSLLQGGQPQHF.

This chain joins TRBV6-5 and TRBJ2-7, with D perhaps matching TRBD1 (5 bases). From germline, CDR1 is MNHEY and CDR2 SVGAGI. Deletions cut 7 bases from V and 2 bases from J, with 12 bases between. This CDR3 has 13 amino acids. In DNA, the CDR3 is TGTGCCAGCAAAACTCCGACAGCCTACGAGCAGTACTTC. This translates into CASKTPTAYEQYF.

The chain uses TRBV15 and TRBJ1-4; D call uncertain. Per the germline V gene, CDR1 is LNHNV and CDR2 is YYDKDF (reference sequence). The V end was cut by 0 bases, the J end by 6 bases, with 11 bases between. CDR3 size: 15 residues. CDR3 sequence (DNA): TGTGCCACCAGCAGAGAGGGAGAGGTGGATGAAAAACTGTTTTTT. The encoded protein is CATSREGEVDEKLFF.

The chain combines TRBV7-8 with TRBJ1-1, with a weak D call TRBD1 (5 bases). The CDR3 sequence is 14 residues long. Germline V CDR1 and CDR2: SGHVS, FQNEAQ. The V and J ends lost 8 bases and 5 bases respectively, with 18 bases between them. CDR3 amino acids: CASQKFDAGTEAFF. The CDR3 nucleotides are TGTGCCAGCCAAAAATTTGACGCAGGGACTGAAGCTTTCTTT. Full variable domain (remainder filled in from reference TRBV7-8 and TRBJ1-1): GAGVSQSPRYKVAKRGQDVALRCDPISGHVSLFWYQQALGQGPEFLTYFQNEAQLDKSGLPSDRFFAERPEGSVSTLKIQRTQQEDSAVYLCASQKFDAGTEAFFGQGTRLTVV.

The CDR3 here is CASRRDRAGGYTF. The DNA of the CDR3 is TGTGCCAGCAGACGCGACAGGGCAGGCGGCTACACCTTC. The V and J genes are TRBV6-6 and TRBJ1-2; 7 bases match TRBD1. The V and J ends lost 6 bases and 8 bases, in that order; junction bases with no gene match: 9. This CDR3 spans 13 amino acids. Germline V gene data show CDR1 as MNHNY and CDR2 as SVGAGI (reference sequence).

The chain has TRBV18 and TRBJ1-2; 7 bases are a match to TRBD1. Germline CDR1 and CDR2: KGHSH and LQKENI. The length of the CDR3 is 20 residues. V was clipped by 3 bases and J by 0 bases; unmatched bases: 19. The CDR3 coding sequence is TGTGCCAGCTCACCGATTCTACCAGAACTGGGGACAGCATCTAACTATGGCTACACCTTC. Translation gives CASSPILPELGTASNYGYTF.

V usage is TRBV7-9 and J usage is TRBJ2-4, with 7 bases aligning to TRBD2. The CDR3 is made up of 16 amino acids. V shed 4 bases and J 7 bases; nucleotides not matched to a gene: 13. Germline loops: CDR1 SEHNR, CDR2 FQNEAQ (reference sequence). Written as DNA, the CDR3 is TGTGCCAGCAGCTCCTATACTAGCGTCATGGCGAACATTCAGTACTTC. Its translation is CASSSYTSVMANIQYF.

The rearrangement links TRBV6-6 to TRBJ2-7; 7 nucleotides align to TRBD2. The length of the CDR3 is 15 residues. Trimming at V came to 2 bases and at J to 7 bases, leaving 11 bases not matched to a gene. Germline V CDR1 and CDR2: MNHNY, SVGAGI (reference sequence). The CDR3 loop reads CASSYGRTSRYEQYF. The CDR3 DNA is TGTGCCAGCAGTTACGGGCGGACTAGTAGGTATGAGCAGTACTTC.

The rearrangement joins TRBV4-1 to TRBJ1-1; D perhaps matches TRBD1 (6 bases). V dropped 5 bases and J dropped 0 bases, with 13 bases sitting between them. Germline values: CDR1 MGHRA, CDR2 YSYEKL. The CDR3 is made up of 15 amino acids. CDR3 residues: CASSARQAMNTEAFF. DNA for the CDR3: TGCGCCAGCAGCGCGCGACAGGCGATGAACACTGAAGCTTTCTTT.

The rearrangement joins TRBV29-1 to TRBJ2-5, with 12 positions matching TRBD2. Looked up from germline, CDR1 is SQVTM and CDR2 is ANQGSEA. The CDR3 contains 16 residues. V shed 7 bases and J 5 bases; nucleotides not matched to a gene: 14. In DNA form, the CDR3 reads TGCAGCGCCCGAAGCCTAGCGGGGGGGCCTCGGGAGACCCAGTACTTC. This codes for CSARSLAGGPRETQYF.

The gene calls are TRBV21-1 and TRBJ1-3. TRBV21-1 is an annotated pseudogene. The CDR3 has 14 amino acids. CDR3 bases: TGTGCCAGCAGCAGTAGCCCCACTGGAAACACCATATATTTT. This codes for CASSSSPTGNTIYF.

The chain couples TRBV7-3 to TRBJ1-2, with 10 bases matching TRBD1. In germline, CDR1 is SGHTA, CDR2 FQGTGA. The CDR3 loop spans 13 amino acids. Trimming took 1 base from V and 13 from J; bases not matched to a gene: 6. The CDR3 here is CASSLRDRGSVTF. The CDR3 coding sequence is TGTGCCAGCAGCTTAAGGGACAGGGGTTCAGTCACCTTC.